This T cell receptor (beta chain) was profiled in a study of blood T cells in healthy people across ages. The authors ran a second PCR of about 7 to 11 cycles using a sample-barcoded 5' primer and a J-beta primer mix. A single record per CDR3 protein comes from TCRdb applying MiXCR to the 5' RACE reads. This table has roughly 1.5 million distinct CDR3 sequences, approximately 42% appearing once. This clonotype was observed a handful of times. Its antigen is not identified. Germline CDR1 and CDR2: DFQATT and SNEGSKA (reference sequence). The CDR3 sequence is 13 residues long. Study observations and caveats: Underestimates were what the diversity estimates from one million T cells were considered to be.

Sequencing was done on a sample of blood. The chain recombines TRBV20-1 with TRBJ2-7, with D perhaps matching TRBD2 (5 bases). This sequence originates from a woman between 18 and 30 years old in good health. CDR3 coding DNA: TGCACCCCAAGCGGACTTTCGGCGTACGAGCAGTACTTC. Translation: CTPSGLSAYEQYF.